The TCR beta chain described here comes from a study of T-cell memory formation after mild COVID-19. The germline V and J ends were trimmed by 8 bases and 7 bases, with 15 bases remaining between them. CDR3 size: 12 residues. Germline V lookup: CDR1 ENHRY, CDR2 SYGVKD. This clonotype came up many times. Antigen unknown. TCRalpha and TCRbeta libraries used 5'RACE with constant-segment primers and UMIs. TCRdb used MiXCR to reprocess the 5' RACE reads, holding one entry per CDR3 protein. In the table there are around 200,000 distinct CDR3 sequences, over 9% of which are singletons. Study-wide findings and caveats: There were some responding clones in pre-infection memory, which suggested that cross-reactive memory had joined.

This chain connects TRBV10-3 to TRBJ2-7, with D unresolved. Sequenced material: PBMCs or a T cell subset sorted from them (not recorded which). This clonotype originated in a man younger than 35 who had mild COVID-19 (a few samples of this study predate the infection). Cell type and time point are not known. For the CDR3, the DNA is TGTGCCATCGCAGGTGACGCTGGGGAGCAGTACGTC. Amino acids: CAIAGDAGEQYV.